Below, 10 T cell receptor beta chains from the same sample are listed, as sequenced in a study of T cell clusters in autoimmune cytopenias. Each sample's input was 200 to 300 ng genomic DNA, some 40,000 genome equivalents. Multiplex touch-down PCR amplified TRB using TRB-A and TRB-B pools in one tube. TCRdb reworked the multiplex PCR reads into one entry per CDR3 protein, no DNA. This sample's table has about 11,000 distinct CDR3 sequences. This sample also appeared in a second study, on T cell repertoires in aging, cancer and after chemotherapy.

Material for sequencing was peripheral blood. These receptor sequences come from a human donor in good health.

J is TRBJ2-3 and V is TRBV30; the D call of TRBD1 rests on TCRdb alone, since no DNA is present to check it. This CDR3 contains 14 residues. Germline V gene sequence: CDR1 GTSNPN, CDR2 SVGIG (reference sequence). The CDR3 loop reads CAWKPTGRTDTQYF.

The rearrangement joins TRBV12-3 or TRBV12-4 to TRBJ2-2; TCRdb's D gene call, TRBD2, goes unchecked for lack of DNA. The CDR3 runs to 15 residues. The CDR3 is CASSLAGGPSGELFF.

This chain's CDR3 is CASRPTGTNQPQHF. This chain links TRBV27 with TRBJ1-5; TCRdb selects TRBD1, and the lack of DNA leaves this call unchecked. Germline V CDR1 and CDR2: MNHEY, SMNVEV (reference sequence). The CDR3 runs 14 residues.

This sequence joins TRBV12-3 or TRBV12-4 and TRBJ2-3. The CDR3 consists of 11 residues. The CDR3: CASSSTDTQYF.

This chain uses TRBV27 with TRBJ2-3; the D call of TRBD1 rests on TCRdb alone, since no DNA is present to check it. The CDR3 runs to 18 residues. In germline, CDR1 is MNHEY, CDR2 SMNVEV (reference sequence). The CDR3: CASSFVGLGAWGTDTQYF.

The chain has TRBV27 and TRBJ2-3. Germline-derived CDR1 and CDR2 are MNHEY and SMNVEV (reference sequence). This CDR3 region has 14 residues. Here the CDR3 reads CASSSPFMRDTQYF.

The chain employs TRBV27 and TRBJ2-6. The CDR3 is made up of 15 amino acids. From germline, CDR1 is MNHEY and CDR2 SMNVEV (reference sequence). CDR3 region: CASSSDPRGANVLTF.

The J gene is TRBJ2-3, the V gene TRBV5-6; lacking DNA, the TRBD1 call made by TCRdb goes unchecked. Germline V gives CDR1 SGHDT, CDR2 YYEEEE. CDR3 length: 17 amino acids. The CDR3 is CASSWGPSGGAQDTQYF. Together with reference TRBV5-6 and TRBJ2-3, the CDR3 gives the full variable domain: DAGVTQSPTHLIKTRGQQVTLRCSPKSGHDTVSWYQQALGQGPQFIFQYYEEEERQRGNFPDRFSGHQFPNYSSELNVNALLLGDSALYLCASSWGPSGGAQDTQYFGPGTRLTVL.

V and J are TRBV12-3 or TRBV12-4 and TRBJ2-5; checking the TCRdb D call of TRBD1 is not possible without DNA. This CDR3 region has 14 residues. The CDR3 loop is CASSPWAAQETQYF.

The genes are TRBV29-1 and TRBJ2-7; TCRdb's D gene call, TRBD1, goes unchecked for lack of DNA. Germline V gene data show CDR1 as SQVTM and CDR2 as ANQGSEA. This CDR3 has 14 residues. The CDR3 region is CSVEQGLSSYEQYF.